The sequence of this TCR beta chain was determined in a study of T cell changes during pregnancy in multiple sclerosis. Assay used: immunoSEQ multiplex PCR; TCRdb lists only in-frame clones, some missing. Of over 30,000 clones in the sample, about 90% were seen once. The V gene end was trimmed by 7 bases and the J gene end by 4 bases; junction bases not matched to a gene: 10. CDR3 size: 15 residues. The germline V gene has CDR1 SNHLY and CDR2 FYNNEI. The chain employs TRBV2 and TRBJ2-1, with 7 bases fitting TRBD2. The sequencing here drew on CD4+ T cells from peripheral blood mononuclear cells, taken in the third trimester of pregnancy. This receptor was identified in a female donor with multiple sclerosis, enrolled in a pregnancy study. The CDR3 DNA is TGTGCCAGCACACTCGGCGGGAGAAGTTACAATGAGCAGTTCTTC. Translated: CASTLGGRSYNEQFF. The full variable domain, with the rest looked up from reference TRBV2 and TRBJ2-1, is EPEVTQTPSHQVTQMGQEVILRCVPISNHLYFYWYRQILGQKVEFLVSFYNNEISEKSEIFDDQFSVERPDGSNFTLKIRSTKLEDSAMYFCASTLGGRSYNEQFFGPGTRLTVL.